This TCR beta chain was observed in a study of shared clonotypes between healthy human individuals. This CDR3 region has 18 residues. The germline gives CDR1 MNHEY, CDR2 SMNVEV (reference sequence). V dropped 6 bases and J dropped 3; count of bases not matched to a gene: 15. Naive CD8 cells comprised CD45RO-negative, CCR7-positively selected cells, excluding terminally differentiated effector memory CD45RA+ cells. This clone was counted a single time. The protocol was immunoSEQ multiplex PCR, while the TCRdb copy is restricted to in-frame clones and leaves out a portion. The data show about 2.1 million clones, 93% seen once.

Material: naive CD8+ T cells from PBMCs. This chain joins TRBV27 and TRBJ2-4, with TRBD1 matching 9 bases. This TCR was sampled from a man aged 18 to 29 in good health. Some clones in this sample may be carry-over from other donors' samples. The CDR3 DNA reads TGTGCCAGCAGCCAAGTACAGGGGGCTCCAACCCTCAAAAACATTCAGTACTTC. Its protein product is CASSQVQGAPTLKNIQYF.